Included here is one T cell receptor (beta chain) sequence, with context. Its antigen is currently unknown. This sample was included in a study of CD8 T cells in ankylosing spondylitis. TCRdb re-called the 5' RACE reads through MiXCR, storing one row per CDR3 protein. This sample yields some 700,000 distinct CDR3 sequences, of which under 20% are seen a single time; about 19% belongs to the top ten. The study's findings and limits: Roughly eight highly homologous variants made up a TCR beta motif that seemed to typify ankylosing spondylitis blood.

The CDR3 totals 16 residues. The germline CDR1 and CDR2 sequences are MNHEY and SVGAGI. With V trimmed by 4 bases and J by 2 bases, 9 bases remained unmatched. This sequence was found in a male donor with ankylosing spondylitis. Material for sequencing was blood, either unsorted or a sorted T cell fraction (not recorded which). The gene calls are TRBV6-5 and TRBJ2-3, with 7 bases lining up with TRBD2. The chain's CDR3 is CASSSRSGAPTDTQYF. The CDR3 coding sequence is TGTGCCAGCAGTTCTCGAAGCGGGGCACCCACAGATACGCAGTATTTT.